The rows below give T cell receptor beta chains drawn from one sample of a study of cytomegalovirus exposure and HLA in healthy donors. The repertoire was sequenced with immunoSEQ multiplex PCR; TCRdb's copy has only in-frame clones and lacks some. The table records under 200,000 clones, roughly 80% of them present only once. The sequenced sample was PBMCs. The receptors were sampled from a man aged 35-49 years in good health and CMV-seropositive. The CDR3 runs from the conserved cysteine through the conserved F or W. D genes are given only for firm matches. Clone size is given for some rows only: seen once, a few or many times, or a class if the clone is expanded.

D gene: -
clone size: -
V gene: TRBV10-2
J gene: TRBJ1-1
CDR3 DNA: TGCGCCAGCAGTGACAGGGATAACACTGAAGCTTTCTTT
CDR3 protein: CASSDRDNTEAFF

D gene: -
clone size: -
V gene: TRBV30
J gene: TRBJ2-2
CDR3 DNA: TGTGCCTGGTATAGTTGGACCGGGGAGCTGTTTTTT
CDR3 protein: CAWYSWTGELFF

D gene: TRBD2
clone size: -
V gene: TRBV11-2
J gene: TRBJ2-7
CDR3 DNA: TGTGCCAGCTCCGGACTAGCGGGGGTTATATTTGGTGACGAGCAGTACTTC
CDR3 protein: CASSGLAGVIFGDEQYF

D gene: TRBD2
clone size: -
V gene: TRBV7-7
J gene: TRBJ2-5
CDR3 DNA: TGTGCTAGCAGCCCCCACCCTAGCGGGGGGGCCCAAGAGACCCAGTACTTC
CDR3 protein: CASSPHPSGGAQETQYF

D gene: -
clone size: -
V gene: TRBV4-3
J gene: TRBJ1-6
CDR3 DNA: TGCGCCAGCAGCCAGGGCCTACCTAATTCACCCCTCCACTTT
CDR3 protein: CASSQGLPNSPLHF

D gene: TRBD1
clone size: -
V gene: TRBV29-1
J gene: TRBJ1-4
CDR3 DNA: TGCAGCGTTAGACAGGGAGCTAATGAAAAACTGTTTTTT
CDR3 protein: CSVRQGANEKLFF

D gene: TRBD2
clone size: -
V gene: TRBV5-1
J gene: TRBJ2-7
CDR3 DNA: TGCGCCAGCAGCCCGGGACTAGCGGGGAGGTACGAGCAGTACTTC
CDR3 protein: CASSPGLAGRYEQYF

D gene: -
clone size: -
V gene: TRBV6-6
J gene: TRBJ1-1
CDR3 DNA: TGTGCCAGCAGTTACCTACCCCCTCGAAGGAGCACTGAAGCTTTCTTT
CDR3 protein: CASSYLPPRRSTEAFF

D gene: -
clone size: -
V gene: TRBV19
J gene: TRBJ2-3
CDR3 DNA: TGTGCCAGTAGTATAGAACAGGCCCTGACTGGAGCAGATACGCAGTATTTT
CDR3 protein: CASSIEQALTGADTQYF

D gene: TRBD2
clone size: -
V gene: TRBV28
J gene: TRBJ2-5
CDR3 DNA: TGTGCCAGCAGTTCAGCGGGGGGGGAGACCCAGTACTTC
CDR3 protein: CASSSAGGETQYF

D gene: TRBD1
clone size: -
V gene: TRBV4-3
J gene: TRBJ2-3
CDR3 DNA: TGCGCCAGCAGCCTAAGGGGGCGAACAGATACGCAGTATTTT
CDR3 protein: CASSLRGRTDTQYF

D gene: TRBD1
clone size: -
V gene: TRBV7-2
J gene: TRBJ2-7
CDR3 DNA: TGTGCCAGCAGCTTCGGGACAGCCTACGAGCAGTACTTC
CDR3 protein: CASSFGTAYEQYF

D gene: TRBD2
clone size: -
V gene: TRBV7-2
J gene: TRBJ2-4
CDR3 DNA: TGTGCCAGCAGCTTAGTTAGCGGGGGGGCCGAAAACATTCAGTACTTC
CDR3 protein: CASSLVSGGAENIQYF

D gene: TRBD2
clone size: -
V gene: TRBV27
J gene: TRBJ2-3
CDR3 DNA: TGTGCCAGCAGTTTAACTAGCGGGGGCACAGATACGCAGTATTTT
CDR3 protein: CASSLTSGGTDTQYF

D gene: TRBD1
clone size: -
V gene: TRBV19
J gene: TRBJ1-5
CDR3 DNA: TGTGCCAGTAGTCCGACAGGGGGCAATCAGCCCCAGCATTTT
CDR3 protein: CASSPTGGNQPQHF

D gene: -
clone size: -
V gene: TRBV9
J gene: TRBJ2-5
CDR3 DNA: TGTGCCAGCACCCCGGCCGGGCGGGGAAGAGAGACCCAGTACTTC
CDR3 protein: CASTPAGRGRETQYF

D gene: TRBD1
clone size: -
V gene: TRBV7-2
J gene: TRBJ2-7
CDR3 DNA: TGTGCCAGCAGCTTAAAAAGGACAGGGCATGAGCAGTACTTC
CDR3 protein: CASSLKRTGHEQYF

D gene: TRBD2
clone size: -
V gene: TRBV6-5
J gene: TRBJ2-3
CDR3 DNA: TGTGCCAGCAGTTACTCCCCTAGCGGGGGTGCAGATACGCAGTATTTT
CDR3 protein: CASSYSPSGGADTQYF

D gene: TRBD1
clone size: once
V gene: TRBV7-6
J gene: TRBJ1-5
CDR3 DNA: TGTGCCAGCAGCCTTAGGACAGGGAAAGATCAGCCCCAGCATTTT
CDR3 protein: CASSLRTGKDQPQHF

D gene: -
clone size: -
V gene: TRBV15
J gene: TRBJ1-2
CDR3 DNA: TGTGCCACCAGCAGCGGCAGGGGATCCTATGGCTACACCTTC
CDR3 protein: CATSSGRGSYGYTF

D gene: -
clone size: -
V gene: TRBV4-2
J gene: TRBJ2-7
CDR3 DNA: TGTGCCAGCAGCCAAGTAGAGGTGGGTCTTCGCTACGAGCAGTACTTC
CDR3 protein: CASSQVEVGLRYEQYF

D gene: -
clone size: -
V gene: TRBV5-6
J gene: TRBJ1-3
CDR3 DNA: TGTGCCAGCAGCTTGGCCTACGGGGGTGGAAACACCATATATTTT
CDR3 protein: CASSLAYGGGNTIYF

D gene: -
clone size: -
V gene: TRBV30
J gene: TRBJ1-2
CDR3 DNA: TGTGCCTGGAGTCCCGCGAACTATGGCTACACCTTC
CDR3 protein: CAWSPANYGYTF

D gene: -
clone size: -
V gene: TRBV29-1
J gene: TRBJ2-7
CDR3 DNA: TGCAGCGTTGCCGGGGGTCACCTGAATTACGAGCAGTACTTC
CDR3 protein: CSVAGGHLNYEQYF

D gene: -
clone size: -
V gene: TRBV9
J gene: TRBJ1-2
CDR3 DNA: TGTGCCAGCAGCGTAGGCCAGGGTAATGGCTACACCTTC
CDR3 protein: CASSVGQGNGYTF

D gene: -
clone size: -
V gene: TRBV4-1
J gene: TRBJ2-7
CDR3 DNA: TGCGCCAGCAGCCAAGACGTCGGCTCCTACGAGCAGTACTTC
CDR3 protein: CASSQDVGSYEQYF

D gene: -
clone size: -
V gene: TRBV4-3
J gene: TRBJ2-1
CDR3 DNA: TGCGCCAGCAGCCATACCCGGGGGAGTATTAATGAGCAGTTCTTC
CDR3 protein: CASSHTRGSINEQFF